The 9 T cell receptor beta chains reported below all come from one sample, sequenced in a study of cytomegalovirus exposure and HLA in healthy donors. The PCR employed 60 Vbeta primers together with 13 Jbeta primers. The assay was immunoSEQ multiplex PCR, and TCRdb's table has in-frame clones only and misses some. The table has 150,000 to 200,000 clones, more than 60% seen once; the top ten hold less than 1.5%. The sample consisted of PBMCs. The receptors originated from a woman aged 30 to 39 in good health and CMV-seropositive.

V and J are TRBV30 and TRBJ2-7; D remains ambiguous. Deletions cut 3 bases from V and 3 bases from J, with 6 bases between. Looked up from germline, CDR1 is GTSNPN and CDR2 is SVGIG (reference sequence). CDR3 length equals 11 residues. The CDR3 sequence: CAWSSFYEQYF. In DNA form, the CDR3 reads TGTGCCTGGAGCAGTTTCTACGAGCAGTACTTC.

The chain is built from TRBV30 and TRBJ1-1, with a tentative D call TRBD1 (5 bases). The CDR3 runs to 13 residues. V shed 0 bases and J shed 1 base, with 6 bases lying between them. CDR1 is GTSNPN, CDR2 SVGIG, per germline (reference sequence). The chain's CDR3 is CAWSVGGNTEAFF. DNA of the CDR3: TGTGCCTGGAGTGTGGGGGGGAACACTGAAGCTTTCTTT.

This clone was detected only a few times. The CDR3 coding sequence is TGTGCCAGCAGCTCCGTCGGTGAAGCTTTCTTT. This encodes CASSSVGEAFF. The chain has TRBV11-3 and TRBJ1-1; no definite D call. The CDR3 spans 11 residues. In germline, CDR1 is SGHNT, CDR2 YENEEA. V shed 4 bases and J shed 7 bases, with 7 bases lying between them.

V gene TRBV6-5 combines with J gene TRBJ1-4; D unresolved. The CDR3 runs to 14 residues. The V gene lost 6 bases and the J gene lost 8 bases, with 16 bases spanning the gap. The germline V gene has CDR1 MNHEY and CDR2 SVGAGI. The CDR3 coding sequence is TGTGCCAGCAGCCGCGGGTTGGTTGGAGAAAAACTGTTTTTT. This encodes CASSRGLVGEKLFF.

The CDR3 sequence is CASSQGQGSYNEQFF. CDR3 nucleotide sequence: TGCGCCAGCAGCCAAGGACAGGGCTCCTACAATGAGCAGTTCTTC. This rearrangement joins TRBV4-1 to TRBJ2-1, with 7 nucleotides matching TRBD1. There are 15 residues in the CDR3. V trimming: 1 base; J trimming: 0 bases; junction bases outside the gene matches: 0. CDR1 MGHRA and CDR2 YSYEKL come from the germline V gene.

The V gene is TRBV4-2, the J gene TRBJ1-1, with D unresolved. There are 13 residues in the CDR3. Deletions cut 2 bases from V and 1 base from J, with 5 bases between. From germline, CDR1 is LGHNA and CDR2 YNFKEQ. CDR3 loop: CASSQFRNTEAFF. As DNA, the CDR3 is TGTGCCAGCAGCCAATTTAGGAACACTGAAGCTTTCTTT.

The chain is built from TRBV10-3 and TRBJ2-2, with TRBD1 identical over 8 bases. The CDR3 runs to 15 residues. The germline V gene has CDR1 ENHRY and CDR2 SYGVKD. Unmatched junction bases numbered 2, after V lost 1 base and J lost 4 bases. CDR3 bases: TGTGCCATCAGTGAGTTAACAGGGGGCACCGGGGAGCTGTTTTTT. It yields the protein CAISELTGGTGELFF.

The V gene is TRBV2, the J gene TRBJ2-5, with 11 bases that match TRBD2. The length of the CDR3 is 14 residues. Germline values: CDR1 SNHLY, CDR2 FYNNEI. V was clipped by 4 bases and J by 4 bases; unmatched bases: 2. The DNA of the CDR3 is TGTGCCAGCAGTGCAACTAGCGGGGGAGAGACCCAGTACTTC. Translated, it gives CASSATSGGETQYF.

The CDR3 here is CASDSRDRRSGANVLTF. In nucleotides, the CDR3 is TGTGCCAGCGATTCGCGGGACAGGCGCTCTGGGGCCAACGTCCTGACTTTC. The rearrangement uses TRBV28 and TRBJ2-6, with 8 bases fitting TRBD1. V was pared by 8 bases and J by 0 bases, with 9 bases of the junction left unmatched. Germline CDR1 MDHEN, CDR2 SYDVKM. This CDR3 has 17 residues.